The present T cell receptor beta chain was sequenced within a study of identical twins. Germline V gene lookup returns CDR1 SGHRS and CDR2 YFSETQ. This CDR3 comprises 13 residues. V lost 5 bases, J lost 2 bases, and 9 bases lay in between. Each CDR3 protein is one row after TCRdb ran MiXCR on the 5' RACE reads. Altogether approximately 550,000 distinct CDR3 sequences are present, about 22% being singletons, with the ten largest covering roughly 0.5%. General observations from the study: Recombination models fit unrelated individuals' TCR alpha sharing but underestimated twins'.

The table lists this clonotype with a few counts. Antigen specificity is unknown. These data also formed part of another study, on yellow fever vaccine responses in identical twins. That report notes: Vaccine T cell responses of twins reportedly seemed partly convergent and partly personalized.

The material sequenced was CD4+ T cells sorted from blood. The V gene is TRBV5-1, the J gene TRBJ2-3; D is unclear. The TCR comes from a woman aged 18-30 years in good health. CDR3 region: CASRHGPTDTQYF. In DNA, the CDR3 is TGCGCCAGCAGGCACGGGCCCACAGATACGCAGTATTTT. The whole variable domain, filled in from reference TRBV5-1 and TRBJ2-3, reads KAGVTQTPRYLIKTRGQQVTLSCSPISGHRSVSWYQQTPGQGLQFLFEYFSETQRNKGNFPGRFSGRQFSNSRSEMNVSTLELGDSALYLCASRHGPTDTQYFGPGTRLTVL.